This is a list of T cell receptor beta chains from one sample in a study of siplizumab effects on memory and regulatory T cells. Assay: immunoSEQ multiplex PCR; the TCRdb copy retains only in-frame clones and omits some. This sample has about 120,000 clones, with approximately 94% found just once. The sample taken for sequencing was non-Treg CD4+ T cells sorted from blood. Receptors were obtained from a human donor in good health. Both conserved end residues are part of each CDR3. The D gene is left open where the match is weak. Clone size is not always given. Where it is, it says once, few, many or a class for expanded clones.

V	J	D	size	CDR3	DNA
TRBV10-3	TRBJ1-2	TRBD1	NA	CAIGQAPNYGYTF	TGTGCCATAGGACAGGCGCCTAACTATGGCTACACCTTC
TRBV18	TRBJ1-2	NA	NA	CASSPIGEGYTF	TGTGCCAGCTCACCCATCGGGGAAGGCTACACCTTC
TRBV18	TRBJ1-1	TRBD1	NA	CASSQTGTGDTEAFF	TGTGCCAGCTCACAAACCGGGACAGGGGACACTGAAGCTTTCTTT
TRBV6-5	TRBJ2-3	TRBD2	NA	CASSYSISGGADTQYF	TGTGCCAGCAGTTACTCGATTAGCGGGGGGGCAGATACGCAGTATTTT
TRBV18	TRBJ1-2	NA	NA	CASSPEGSTYGYTF	TGTGCCAGCTCACCTGAAGGTAGTACCTATGGCTACACCTTC
TRBV15	TRBJ1-1	NA	few	CATSRVTVNTEAFF	TGTGCCACCAGCAGAGTGACGGTGAACACTGAAGCTTTCTTT
TRBV19	TRBJ1-1	TRBD1	NA	CASSYSGTGNTEAFF	TGTGCCAGTAGTTATTCCGGGACAGGGAACACTGAAGCTTTCTTT
TRBV11-3	TRBJ2-7	TRBD2	NA	CASSFSGSSYEQYF	TGTGCCAGCAGCTTCAGCGGGAGCTCCTACGAGCAGTACTTC
TRBV19	TRBJ1-5	TRBD1	NA	CASGQGPYQPQHF	TGTGCCAGCGGACAGGGACCTTATCAGCCCCAGCATTTT
TRBV4-1	TRBJ2-7	NA	once	CASSHPGKEGSGTRSYEQYF	TGCGCCAGCAGCCACCCCGGGAAAGAGGGTTCGGGGACTCGTTCCTACGAGCAGTACTTC
TRBV28	TRBJ1-3	NA	NA	CASGRVGPSSGNTIYF	TGTGCCAGCGGCCGTGTAGGGCCCAGCTCTGGAAACACCATATATTTT
TRBV6-6	TRBJ2-3	NA	NA	CASSNTRPGGTDTQYF	TGTGCCAGCAGTAATACTAGGCCGGGAGGCACAGATACGCAGTATTTT
TRBV25-1	TRBJ2-7	TRBD1	NA	CASSRGQGTYEQYF	TGTGCCAGCAGTCGGGGACAGGGAACCTACGAGCAGTACTTC
TRBV7-2	TRBJ2-1	TRBD2	NA	CASSLKVGGDEQFF	TGTGCCAGCAGCTTAAAGGTCGGGGGGGATGAGCAGTTCTTC
TRBV5-1	TRBJ2-2	TRBD2	NA	CASSVNAGGASGTGELFF	TGCGCCAGCAGCGTGAACGCGGGGGGGGCGAGCGGCACCGGGGAGCTGTTTTTT
TRBV9	TRBJ2-7	NA	NA	CASSVSAGQGYEQYF	TGTGCCAGCAGCGTATCCGCGGGGCAAGGTTACGAGCAGTACTTC
TRBV5-1	TRBJ2-3	TRBD2	NA	CASSAIAGGTDTQYF	TGCGCCAGCAGCGCAATAGCGGGGGGAACAGATACGCAGTATTTT
TRBV11-2	TRBJ1-2	NA	NA	CASSFRRAGALGYTF	TGTGCCAGCAGCTTTAGGAGGGCTGGAGCCCTCGGCTACACCTTC
TRBV27	TRBJ2-2	TRBD2	NA	CASSRTSGYTGELFF	TGTGCCAGCAGCCGGACTAGCGGGTACACCGGGGAGCTGTTTTTT
TRBV5-1	TRBJ2-1	TRBD2	NA	CASSQIPGLAGKNYNEQFF	TGCGCCAGCAGCCAAATACCGGGACTAGCGGGAAAAAACTACAATGAGCAGTTCTTC
TRBV18	TRBJ2-3	NA	NA	CASSPGTDTQYF	TGTGCCAGCTCACCGGGCACAGATACGCAGTATTTT
TRBV5-4	TRBJ1-6	TRBD1	NA	CASSRQGVNSPLHF	TGTGCCAGCAGCCGACAGGGTGTTAATTCACCCCTCCACTTT
TRBV7-9	TRBJ1-4	NA	NA	CASSLGRGKELGNEKLFF	TGTGCCAGCAGCTTAGGCCGGGGGAAAGAACTGGGTAATGAAAAACTGTTTTTT
TRBV25-1	TRBJ2-5	TRBD2	NA	CASSVSSGRGGQETQYF	TGTGCCAGCAGTGTGTCGAGCGGGAGGGGTGGCCAAGAGACCCAGTACTTC
TRBV2	TRBJ2-5	NA	NA	CASGPEGGPQETQYF	TGTGCCAGCGGCCCCGAGGGGGGGCCACAAGAGACCCAGTACTTC
TRBV7-2	TRBJ1-5	TRBD1	NA	CASSATGRQPQHF	TGTGCCAGCAGCGCGACAGGGAGACAGCCCCAGCATTTT
TRBV7-8	TRBJ2-5	NA	once	CASSLGGRETQYF	TGTGCCAGCAGCTTAGGAGGGCGGGAGACCCAGTACTTC
TRBV2	TRBJ2-3	NA	NA	CASSAGPHSTDTQYF	TGTGCCAGCAGTGCGGGACCACATAGCACAGATACGCAGTATTTT
TRBV5-4	TRBJ2-5	NA	NA	CASSVLVGPRAQYF	TGTGCCAGCAGCGTTCTGGTGGGGCCTCGGGCCCAGTACTTC
TRBV6-1	TRBJ2-2	NA	NA	CASKGGYETGELFF	TGTGCCAGCAAGGGGGGCTATGAAACCGGGGAGCTGTTTTTT
TRBV18	TRBJ1-5	NA	NA	CASSDQDRQNNQPQHF	TGTGCCAGCTCAGACCAGGACCGGCAAAACAATCAGCCCCAGCATTTT
TRBV14	TRBJ1-1	TRBD1	NA	CASSQWTGNTEAFF	TGTGCCAGCAGCCAATGGACAGGGAACACTGAAGCTTTCTTT
TRBV5-1	TRBJ2-2	NA	once	CASSTVGGQGYTGELFF	TGCGCCAGCAGTACGGTCGGGGGCCAGGGGTACACCGGGGAGCTGTTTTTT
TRBV7-2	TRBJ2-7	NA	few	CASSHQAVGLYEQYF	TGTGCCAGCAGCCACCAAGCGGTTGGGCTCTACGAGCAGTACTTC
TRBV19	TRBJ2-7	NA	NA	CASSALQGRGYEQYF	TGTGCCAGTAGTGCGCTACAGGGAAGAGGCTACGAGCAGTACTTC
TRBV5-1	TRBJ1-1	NA	once	CASSLVQGTEAFF	TGCGCCAGCAGCTTGGTGCAGGGAACTGAAGCTTTCTTT
TRBV2	TRBJ1-1	NA	NA	CASSVFGGGEAFF	TGTGCCAGCAGTGTTTTCGGGGGTGGTGAAGCTTTCTTT
TRBV5-1	TRBJ2-3	NA	once	CASSWRDSTDTQYF	TGCGCCAGCAGCTGGAGGGACAGCACAGATACGCAGTATTTT
TRBV9	TRBJ1-3	TRBD1	NA	CASSGSTGGPGNTIYF	TGTGCCAGCAGCGGGTCAACAGGGGGCCCTGGAAACACCATATATTTT
TRBV30	TRBJ1-2	NA	NA	CAWSVGPMLPYGYTF	TGTGCCTGGAGTGTCGGACCGATGCTCCCCTATGGCTACACCTTC
TRBV19	TRBJ1-4	NA	once	CASSITGRIGLGEKLFF	TGTGCCAGTAGTATAACAGGGAGGATAGGCTTGGGTGAAAAACTGTTTTTT
TRBV7-2	TRBJ2-7	NA	NA	CASSSQGGSYEQYF	TGTGCCAGCAGCTCCCAGGGGGGATCCTACGAGCAGTACTTC
TRBV10-1	TRBJ2-5	NA	NA	CASSDYGETQYF	TGCGCCAGCAGTGATTATGGGGAGACCCAGTACTTC
TRBV7-9	TRBJ1-2	NA	NA	CASSLDVGRYGYTF	TGTGCCAGCAGCTTAGACGTCGGTCGCTATGGCTACACCTTC
TRBV9	TRBJ1-1	NA	NA	CASSVVRNTEAFF	TGTGCCAGCAGCGTAGTAAGAAACACTGAAGCTTTCTTT